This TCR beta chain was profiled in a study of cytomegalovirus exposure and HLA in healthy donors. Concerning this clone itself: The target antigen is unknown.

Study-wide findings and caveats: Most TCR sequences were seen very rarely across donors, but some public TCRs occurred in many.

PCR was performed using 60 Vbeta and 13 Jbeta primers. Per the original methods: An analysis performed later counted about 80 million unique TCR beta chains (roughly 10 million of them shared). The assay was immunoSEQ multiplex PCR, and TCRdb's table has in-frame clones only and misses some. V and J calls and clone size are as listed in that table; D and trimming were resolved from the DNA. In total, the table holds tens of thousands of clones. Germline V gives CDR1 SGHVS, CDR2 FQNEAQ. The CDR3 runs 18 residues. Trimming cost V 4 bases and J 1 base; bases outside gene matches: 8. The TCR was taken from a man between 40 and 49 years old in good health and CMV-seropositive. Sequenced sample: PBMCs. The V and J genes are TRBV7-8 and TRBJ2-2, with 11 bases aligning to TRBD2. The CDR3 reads CASSWTLAGEWNTGELFF. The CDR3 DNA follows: TGTGCCAGCAGCTGGACACTAGCGGGAGAATGGAACACCGGGGAGCTGTTTTTT.